This TCR beta chain was retrieved from a study of shared clonotypes between healthy human individuals. Clones were sequenced by immunoSEQ multiplex PCR, and TCRdb holds only the in-frame ones, with some missing. The sample records more than 550,000 clones, 92% being singletons. CD45RO negativity and positive selection for CCR7 defined naive CD8 cells, a population that excluded terminally differentiated effector memory CD45RA+ cells. The sequence derives from a man aged 30 to 45 in good health. Sequenced: naive CD8+ T cells sorted from blood.

The CDR3 is CASSHLNFDEAFF. The CDR3 region has the DNA TGTGCCAGCAGCCACTTAAACTTTGATGAAGCTTTCTTT. This chain connects TRBV11-2 to TRBJ1-1; D not resolved. The germline V gene encodes CDR1 SGHAT and CDR2 FQNNGV. V was cut by 5 bases and J by 7 bases, with 14 bases left in between. The CDR3 has 13 residues. Combining the CDR3 with reference TRBV11-2 and TRBJ1-1 gives the whole variable domain EAGVAQSPRYKIIEKRQSVAFWCNPISGHATLYWYQQILGQGPKLLIQFQNNGVVDDSQLPKDRFSAERLKGVDSTLKIQPAKLEDSAVYLCASSHLNFDEAFFGQGTRLTVV.